Below, 28 T cell receptor beta chains from the same sample are listed, as sequenced in a study of control samples from healthy donors and cancer patients. The assay was immunoSEQ multiplex PCR, and TCRdb's table has in-frame clones only and misses some. Found here are about 110,000 clones, around 80% of them singletons; the top ten hold about 7%. Sequencing was done on a sample of blood. The receptor source for this set is a man between 18 and 29 years old in good health.

The rearrangement uses TRBV7-9 and TRBJ1-6, with TRBD1 as a possible D gene (5 bases). Trimming stripped 5 bases from V and 6 bases from J, with 23 bases between. The CDR3 has 18 amino acids. Germline-derived CDR1 and CDR2 are SEHNR and FQNEAQ (reference sequence). The CDR3 DNA reads TGTGCCAGCAGCCCCAACCCATGGCAGGGCGAGGGTAATTCACCCCTCCACTTT. Translating it yields CASSPNPWQGEGNSPLHF.

The V gene is TRBV19, the J gene TRBJ2-1; D is perhaps TRBD2 (6 bases). This CDR3 is built from 14 residues. Germline V lookup: CDR1 LNHDA, CDR2 SQIVND (reference sequence). V lost 8 bases and J 1 base, leaving 12 bases between the germline ends. The CDR3 DNA reads TGTGCCAGTCGGAGGGGCAGGTCCTACAATGAGCAGTTCTTC. Amino acid sequence: CASRRGRSYNEQFF.

The chain recombines TRBV6-6 with TRBJ2-2, with TRBD2 matching 11 bases. Losses at the gene ends were 5 bases for V and 2 bases for J; bases not matched to a gene: 4. Germline V CDR1 and CDR2: MNHNY, SVGAGI (reference sequence). This CDR3 has 16 amino acids. Here the CDR3 reads CASSNLAGGNTGELFF. CDR3 nucleotide sequence: TGTGCCAGCAGTAATCTAGCGGGGGGTAACACCGGGGAGCTGTTTTTT.

This clone was observed a handful of times. The gene calls are TRBV3-1 (or the pseudogene TRBV3-2) and TRBJ2-3, with TRBD2 matching 14 bases. Germline V gene lookup returns CDR1 LGHDT and CDR2 YNNKEL (reference sequence). The CDR3 extends over 15 amino acids. The V gene end was trimmed by 6 bases and the J gene end by 4 bases; junction bases not matched to a gene: 3. CDR3 in amino acids: CASRGGLAGADTQYF. The CDR3, as DNA: TGTGCCAGCAGGGGGGGACTAGCGGGGGCAGATACGCAGTATTTT.

The chain couples TRBV6-6 to TRBJ1-1; no clear D gene. The CDR3 extends over 12 amino acids. Germline loops: CDR1 MNHNY, CDR2 SVGAGI (reference sequence). V was trimmed by 4 bases and J by 5 bases, leaving 8 bases between them. The CDR3: CASSFSQTEAFF. Here the CDR3 DNA reads TGTGCCAGCAGTTTCTCCCAAACTGAAGCTTTCTTT.

The chain has TRBV5-1 and TRBJ2-7; 8 bases agree with TRBD1. The CDR3 totals 18 residues. In germline, CDR1 is SGHRS, CDR2 YFSETQ. The junction had 19 bases not matched to a gene; V was cut back by 3 bases and J by 5 bases. CDR3 amino acids: CASSSIRIGQGPLDEQYF. The CDR3 DNA sequence: TGCGCCAGCAGCTCTATCAGGATCGGACAGGGCCCCCTCGACGAGCAGTACTTC. Full variable domain (outside the CDR3, taken from reference TRBV5-1 and TRBJ2-7): KAGVTQTPRYLIKTRGQQVTLSCSPISGHRSVSWYQQTPGQGLQFLFEYFSETQRNKGNFPGRFSGRQFSNSRSEMNVSTLELGDSALYLCASSSIRIGQGPLDEQYFGPGTRLTVT.

This chain connects TRBV4-1 to TRBJ2-7; 9 nucleotides line up with TRBD2. J lost 3 bases, V lost 0 bases, and 3 bases had no gene match. Per the germline V gene, CDR1 is MGHRA and CDR2 is YSYEKL. The length of the CDR3 is 15 residues. Written as DNA, the CDR3 is TGCGCCAGCAGCCAAGAAGAGCGGGGGGTCTACGAGCAGTACTTC. Translated, it gives CASSQEERGVYEQYF.

The CDR3 loop is CASSQVHRRGRGGSNSPLHF. CDR3 in DNA: TGTGCCAGCAGCCAAGTTCACCGGCGCGGCAGAGGGGGCTCGAATTCACCCCTCCACTTT. The rearrangement uses TRBV3-1 (or the pseudogene TRBV3-2) and TRBJ1-6, with TRBD1 matching over 7 bases. Per the germline V gene, CDR1 is LGHDT and CDR2 is YNNKEL (reference sequence). The CDR3 covers 20 residues. The trim removed 1 base at V and 7 bases at J, leaving 19 bases unmatched.

The table lists this clone with a few counts. The chain couples TRBV29-1 to TRBJ2-7; D is undetermined. Trimming pared 0 bases from V and 2 bases from J, leaving 17 bases between. Germline CDR1 reads SQVTM; CDR2 reads ANQGSEA. The CDR3 has 16 amino acids. CDR3 in amino acids: CSVEDRRREMPYEQYF. In nucleotides, the CDR3 is TGCAGCGTTGAAGATCGACGGCGCGAGATGCCCTACGAGCAGTACTTC.

About this clone itself: Other DNA sequences in this specimen translate into the identical CDR3. The V and J genes are TRBV9 and TRBJ1-6; no clear D. Germline-derived CDR1 and CDR2 are SGDLS and YYNGEE. CDR3 size: 14 residues. Trimming took 0 bases from V and 4 from J, leaving 5 bases between them. The CDR3 region is CASSVGPYNSPLHF. The DNA of the CDR3 is TGTGCCAGCAGCGTAGGACCTTATAATTCACCCCTCCACTTT.

The CDR3 nucleotides read TGTGCCAGCAGGCTCACAGGGTCACGGGGCTACACCTTC. Translating it yields CASRLTGSRGYTF. The chain has TRBV12-3 or TRBV12-4 and TRBJ1-2; D may be TRBD1 (6 bases). V dropped 6 bases and J dropped 8 bases, with 16 bases sitting between them. The CDR3 is made up of 13 amino acids.

This clone was found a few times. This sequence joins TRBV19 and TRBJ2-3; D perhaps matches TRBD1 (6 bases). V lost 3 bases to trimming and J lost 2 bases, with 12 bases between them. This CDR3 has 15 amino acids. The germline gives CDR1 LNHDA, CDR2 SQIVND (reference sequence). The CDR3 nucleotides read TGTGCCAGTAGTATCCGGTTGGGGGCCACAGATACGCAGTATTTT. Its protein is CASSIRLGATDTQYF.

The chain combines TRBV25-1 with TRBJ2-6; D is uncertain. Germline assignment: CDR1 MGHDK and CDR2 SYGVNS. V dropped 0 bases and J dropped 0 bases, with 9 bases sitting between them. The CDR3 runs to 17 residues. This CDR3 reads CASSEYRVSSGANVLTF. CDR3 DNA sequence: TGTGCCAGCAGTGAATATAGGGTGAGCTCTGGGGCCAACGTCCTGACTTTC.

The rearrangement joins TRBV11-3 to TRBJ1-1; TRBD1 aligns across 8 bases. CDR1 SGHNT and CDR2 YENEEA come from the germline V gene. There are 14 residues in the CDR3. V lost 5 bases and J lost 1; bases outside the gene matches: 3. DNA for the CDR3: TGTGCCAGCAGCACAGGGGGTGCGAACACTGAAGCTTTCTTT. Translation: CASSTGGANTEAFF.

The rearrangement uses TRBV25-1 and TRBJ1-6; no clear D. V dropped 2 bases and J dropped 5 bases, with 7 bases sitting between them. There are 14 residues in the CDR3. Germline lookup yields CDR1 MGHDK and CDR2 SYGVNS. The chain's CDR3 is CASSEIPDNSPLHF. The CDR3 nucleotides are TGTGCCAGCAGTGAAATTCCCGATAATTCACCCCTCCACTTT.

The chain couples TRBV7-9 to TRBJ2-1; no definite D call. CDR1 and CDR2 (germline): SEHNR, FQNEAQ (reference sequence). Trimming stripped 5 bases from V and 10 bases from J, with 15 bases between. This CDR3 comprises 13 residues. The CDR3 DNA is TGTGCCAGCAGCACGCCTACGGGTACGGAGCAGTTCTTC. Its protein is CASSTPTGTEQFF.

The chain combines TRBV10-1 with TRBJ2-3; no firm D call. Looked up from germline, CDR1 is WNHNN and CDR2 is SYGVQD (reference sequence). The CDR3 length is 16 residues. V dropped 2 bases and J dropped 5 bases, with 17 bases sitting between them. CDR3 region: CASSEELPLGRDTQYF. CDR3 sequence (DNA): TGCGCCAGCAGTGAGGAACTCCCATTGGGAAGAGATACGCAGTATTTT.

CDR3 sequence reads: CASSARTQETQYF. The CDR3 bases are TGTGCCAGCAGTGCCCGTACCCAAGAGACCCAGTACTTC. The genes are TRBV28 and TRBJ2-5; D is unclear. The CDR3 consists of 13 residues. Germline values: CDR1 MDHEN, CDR2 SYDVKM. The V and J ends lost 5 bases and 1 base respectively, with 8 bases between them. The entire variable domain, with the rest obtained from reference TRBV28 and TRBJ2-5, is as follows: DVKVTQSSRYLVKRTGEKVFLECVQDMDHENMFWYRQDPGLGLRLIYFSYDVKMKEKGDIPEGYSVSREKKERFSLILESASTNQTSMYLCASSARTQETQYFGPGTRLLVL.

This clone was seen only once. The V gene is TRBV7-8, the J gene TRBJ1-2, with D perhaps matching TRBD1 (5 bases). Trimming cost V 10 bases and J 7 bases, with 16 bases left between them. Germline V gene lookup returns CDR1 SGHVS and CDR2 FQNEAQ. The CDR3 is 12 amino acids. CDR3: CATRGGLSGYTF. Here the CDR3 DNA reads TGTGCCACCCGGGGGGGTCTGAGTGGCTACACCTTC.

This clone was found once. This sequence joins TRBV6-2 or TRBV6-3 and TRBJ2-5, with 7 bases aligning to TRBD1. CDR3 size: 17 residues. Losses at the gene ends were 5 bases for V and 1 base for J; bases not matched to a gene: 13. Germline CDR1 reads MNHEY; CDR2 reads SVGEGT. For the CDR3, the DNA is TGTGCCAGCAGTGTCACCCGGACAGGCAAAGTCCAAGAGACCCAGTACTTC. This translates into CASSVTRTGKVQETQYF.

Written as DNA, the CDR3 is TGCGCCAGCCCCGAGAACTTTAACACTGAAGCTTTCTTT. Residues: CASPENFNTEAFF. The chain recombines TRBV23-1 with TRBJ1-1; D ambiguous. TRBV23-1 is known as an ORF, though its function is uncertain. V lost 8 bases and J lost 2, with 12 bases in between. The CDR3 runs to 13 residues.

V usage is TRBV24-1 and J usage is TRBJ2-3; 7 nucleotides line up with TRBD2. The CDR3 has 15 amino acids. Germline values: CDR1 KGHDR, CDR2 SFDVKD. The trim removed 1 base at V and 3 bases at J, leaving 3 bases unmatched. This CDR3 reads CATSDLGLETDTQYF. The CDR3 DNA follows: TGTGCCACCAGTGATTTAGGACTAGAGACAGATACGCAGTATTTT.

The J gene is TRBJ1-1, the V gene TRBV9; possibly TRBD1 for D (5 bases). Trimming removed 0 bases from V and 4 bases from J, with 13 bases in between. The CDR3 loop spans 15 amino acids. Germline values: CDR1 SGDLS, CDR2 YYNGEE. The CDR3 loop reads CASSVAGGGGTEAFF. CDR3 in DNA: TGTGCCAGCAGCGTAGCTGGGGGAGGAGGCACTGAAGCTTTCTTT.

Many counts were recorded for this clone. The chain has TRBV5-6 and TRBJ2-2, with D tentatively TRBD2 (5 bases). The CDR3 is 16 amino acids. From germline, CDR1 is SGHDT and CDR2 YYEEEE. V was clipped by 8 bases and J by 0 bases, with 17 bases between them. The CDR3 nucleotides read TGTGCCAGTCATAACCACGCCGGGACGAACACCGGGGAGCTGTTTTTT. Translated: CASHNHAGTNTGELFF.

This clone was observed once. The chain joins TRBV5-4 to TRBJ1-1; no clear D gene. This CDR3 is built from 14 residues. Looked up from germline, CDR1 is SGHNT and CDR2 is YYREEE (reference sequence). V was clipped by 0 bases and J by 1 base, with 7 bases between them. CDR3 sequence reads: CASSLVGWNTEAFF. The CDR3 bases are TGTGCCAGCAGCTTGGTGGGGTGGAACACTGAAGCTTTCTTT.

This clone occurred a few times. The chain combines TRBV2 with TRBJ1-5; D perhaps matches TRBD1 (5 bases). Germline V gives CDR1 SNHLY, CDR2 FYNNEI. Trimming shortened V by 1 base and J by 1 base, and 8 bases separated the two germline ends. There are 15 residues in the CDR3. Written as DNA, the CDR3 is TGTGCCAGCAGTGAAGACAGGTTGAGCAATCAGCCCCAGCATTTT. This sequence encodes CASSEDRLSNQPQHF.

This chain connects TRBV11-1 to TRBJ1-5; D remains unclear. The V gene's germline CDR1 is SGHAT and CDR2 FQDESV (reference sequence). V was shortened by 1 base and J by 3 bases, with 7 bases between the two germline ends. The CDR3 loop spans 14 amino acids. The CDR3 sequence is CASSLGGPNQPQHF. In DNA, the CDR3 is TGTGCCAGCAGCTTAGGAGGGCCCAATCAGCCCCAGCATTTT.

The genes are TRBV30 and TRBJ2-1; no clear D. Germline V gene lookup returns CDR1 GTSNPN and CDR2 SVGIG (reference sequence). Trimming took 0 bases from V and 4 from J, leaving 10 bases between them. The CDR3 covers 14 residues. The DNA for the CDR3 is TGTGCCTGGAGTGTACGAAACCATTACAATGAGCAGTTCTTC. Its protein product is CAWSVRNHYNEQFF.